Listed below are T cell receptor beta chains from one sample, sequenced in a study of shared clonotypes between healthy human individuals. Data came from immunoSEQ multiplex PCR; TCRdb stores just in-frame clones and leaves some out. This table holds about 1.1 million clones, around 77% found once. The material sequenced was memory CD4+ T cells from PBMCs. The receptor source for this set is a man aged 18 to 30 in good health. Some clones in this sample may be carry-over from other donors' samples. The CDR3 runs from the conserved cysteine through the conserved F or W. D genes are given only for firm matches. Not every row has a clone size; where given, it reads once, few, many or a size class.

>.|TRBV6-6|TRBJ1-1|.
TGTGCCAGCAGTCCCCCGGGACGGCCGAACACTGAAGCTTTCTTT
CASSPPGRPNTEAFF
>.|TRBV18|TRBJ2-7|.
TGTGCCAGCTCAACTGGCGGGGAGCAGTACTTC
CASSTGGEQYF
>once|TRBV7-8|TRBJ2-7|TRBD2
TGTGCCAGCAGCGCGCAGGGGACTAGCGAGTACGAGCAGTACTTC
CASSAQGTSEYEQYF
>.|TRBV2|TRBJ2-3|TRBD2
TGTGCCAGCAGAGAAGGACTAGCGGGAGGCGATACGCAGTATTTT
CASREGLAGGDTQYF
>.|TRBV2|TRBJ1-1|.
TGTGCCAGCAGTGAACAGGGATTGAACACTGAAGCTTTCTTT
CASSEQGLNTEAFF
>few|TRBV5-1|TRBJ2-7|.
TGCGCCAGCAGCTTCGTACGGGGCTACGAGCAGTACTTC
CASSFVRGYEQYF
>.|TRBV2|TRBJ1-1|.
TGTGCCAGCAGTGATTCTGGCACTGAAGCTTTCTTT
CASSDSGTEAFF
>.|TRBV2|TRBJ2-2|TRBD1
TGTGCCAGCAGTGTATTGGCAGGGGGCTTGAACGGGGAGCTGTTTTTT
CASSVLAGGLNGELFF
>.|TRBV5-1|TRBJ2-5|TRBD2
TGCGCCAGCAGCTTGGTGGGACTAGCGGGAGCTGGGCAAGAGACCCAGTACTTC
CASSLVGLAGAGQETQYF
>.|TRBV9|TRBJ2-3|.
TGTGCCAGCAGCGTCGCCGGGACTAGCACAGATACGCAGTATTTT
CASSVAGTSTDTQYF
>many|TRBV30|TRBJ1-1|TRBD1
TGTGCCTGGAGAACAGGACTGGGACAGGGGAATACTGAAGCTTTCTTT
CAWRTGLGQGNTEAFF
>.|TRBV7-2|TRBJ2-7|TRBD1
TGTGCCAGCAGCTTGACGACAGGGTCCCTCTACGAGCAGTACTTC
CASSLTTGSLYEQYF
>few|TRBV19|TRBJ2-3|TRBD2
TGTGCCAGTAGTGGCAGCGGATCTAGCGGGGGGGGAGATACGCAGTATTTT
CASSGSGSSGGGDTQYF
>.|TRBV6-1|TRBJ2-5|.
TGTGCCAGCAGTGTTGGCAGTCAAGAGACCCAGTACTTC
CASSVGSQETQYF
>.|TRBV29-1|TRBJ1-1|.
TGCAGCGTTGTAAACGGGTATACTGAAGCTTTCTTT
CSVVNGYTEAFF
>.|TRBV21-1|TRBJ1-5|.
TGTGCCAGCAGATTAAAAGGCCACAGGACTAATCAAATTTTT
CASRLKGHRTNQIF
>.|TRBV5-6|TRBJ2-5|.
TGTGCCAGCAGCTGGGGAGTCCAAGAGACCCAGTACTTC
CASSWGVQETQYF
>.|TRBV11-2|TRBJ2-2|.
TGTGCCAGCAGAACGTCAGGGACCGGGGAGCTGTTTTTT
CASRTSGTGELFF
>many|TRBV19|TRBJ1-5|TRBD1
TGTGCCAGTAGTCCCCACGACAGGGGGCCCTTCCAGCCCCAGCATTTT
CASSPHDRGPFQPQHF
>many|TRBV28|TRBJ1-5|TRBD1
TGTGCCAGCAGATCAGGGGGTCAGCCCCAGCATTTT
CASRSGGQPQHF
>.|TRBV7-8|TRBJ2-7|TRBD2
TGTGCCAGCAGCTTTAGCGGGGGCGCGGGTGAACAGTACTTC
CASSFSGGAGEQYF
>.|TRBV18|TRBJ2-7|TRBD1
TGTGCCAGCTCACCGACAGGGGGCCCCTCCTACGAGCAGTACTTC
CASSPTGGPSYEQYF
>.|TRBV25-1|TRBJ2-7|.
TGTGCCAGCAGTGAATGGGGAACGGGCTACGAGCAGTACTTC
CASSEWGTGYEQYF
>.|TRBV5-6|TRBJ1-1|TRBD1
TGTGCCAGCAGCGCAGGGGGCGTTGCTTTCTTT
CASSAGGVAFF
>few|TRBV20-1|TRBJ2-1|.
TGCAGTGCTGGGCAAAATAATGAGCAGTTCTTC
CSAGQNNEQFF
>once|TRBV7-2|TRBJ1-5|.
TGTGCCAGCAGCCGGGGACCCTGGGGTCAGCCCCAGCATTTT
CASSRGPWGQPQHF
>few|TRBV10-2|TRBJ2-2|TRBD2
TGCGCCAGCGGACGACTAGCGGGAGTCCCCGGGGAGCTGTTTTTT
CASGRLAGVPGELFF